One and the same sample provided the 19 T cell receptor beta chains below, sequenced in a study of shared clonotypes between healthy human individuals (dated by TCRdb to between 2020 and 2021). CD8 naive samples were obtained by positive selection for CCR7 among CD45RO-negative cells, yielding a CD45RA+CCR7+ population from which TemRA cells were excluded. Library creation used the immunoSEQ multiplex PCR assay. The clones in this table, taken by TCRdb from immuneACCESS, are in-frame only. Not every clone is retained; where verified, under half of the shortfall comes from an unresolved V gene, and the cause of the rest is unknown. The sample profile shows around 1.9 million clones; just over 90% of them were found once. Together, the top ten hold around 1.7% of the sample. Material: naive CD8+ T cells from PBMCs. Explained via the paper, the cell subset or site label denotes: CD45RA+CCR7+. The receptors shown here come from a man between 18 and 35 years old in good health. Some clones in this sample may be carry-over from other donors' samples.

J is TRBJ2-7 and V is TRBV6-1; D unclear. Germline lookup yields CDR1 MNHNS and CDR2 SASEGT. This CDR3 has 12 amino acids. The V gene lost 7 bases and the J gene lost 0 bases, with 7 bases spanning the gap. Here the CDR3 DNA reads TGTGCCAGCAAGGGTCTCTCCTACGAGCAGTACTTC. It encodes CASKGLSYEQYF.

The chain combines TRBV9 with TRBJ2-1; 12 nucleotides line up with TRBD2. The CDR3 covers 19 residues. Germline V lookup: CDR1 SGDLS, CDR2 YYNGEE. V lost 1 base to trimming and J lost 9 bases; unmatched junction nucleotides: 17. CDR3 bases: TGTGCCAGCAGCGTAAGGGTTCGTCCCCAGACTAGCGGGAGTGGTGAGCAGTTCTTC. Its translation: CASSVRVRPQTSGSGEQFF.

This clone was recorded once. This chain joins TRBV6-1 and TRBJ1-5, with D possibly TRBD1 on 5 matching bases. CDR1 is MNHNS, CDR2 SASEGT, per germline. The CDR3 covers 13 residues. Trimming took off 10 bases at V and 10 bases at J, with 20 bases between the two ends. CDR3 bases: TGTGCCACAACCCGGGGGGGAATTGTACCCCAGCATTTT. Protein sequence: CATTRGGIVPQHF.

The chain links TRBV10-3 to TRBJ2-7; 7 bases fit TRBD2. Trimming removed 3 bases from V and 7 bases from J; junction bases left unmatched: 6. This CDR3 has 13 residues. Per germline, CDR1 ENHRY and CDR2 SYGVKD. Here the CDR3 reads CAISDMREREQYF. The DNA of the CDR3 is TGTGCCATCAGTGATATGCGGGAGCGGGAGCAGTACTTC.

A remark on this clone: The sample contains more than one DNA sequence encoding this CDR3. The CDR3 bases are TGCAGCGTCCTACGAGGCTACGAGCAGTACTTC. This sequence encodes CSVLRGYEQYF. This sequence joins TRBV29-1 and TRBJ2-7; D remains unclear. CDR3 length: 11 residues. Germline CDR1 and CDR2: SQVTM and ANQGSEA. V lost 6 bases and J lost 3, with 9 bases in between.

The chain employs TRBV11-2 and TRBJ2-1; D is possibly TRBD1 or TRBD2 (5 bases each). The germline gives CDR1 SGHAT, CDR2 FQNNGV. This CDR3 comprises 15 residues. V dropped 2 bases and J dropped 8 bases, with 16 bases sitting between them. The CDR3 nucleotides read TGTGCCAGCAGCTTATGGTGGGACCTCTCCCATGAGCAGTTCTTC. Translating gives CASSLWWDLSHEQFF.

The chain recombines TRBV13 with TRBJ2-4, with D maybe TRBD1 (5 bases). Germline loops: CDR1 PRHDT, CDR2 FYEKMQ (reference sequence). CDR3 length equals 14 residues. Trimming took off 1 base at V and 1 base at J, with 5 bases between the two ends. Written as DNA, the CDR3 is TGTGCCAGCAGCTTAGAGGGGGCCAAAAACATTCAGTACTTC. It yields the protein CASSLEGAKNIQYF.

The chain employs TRBV10-1 and TRBJ1-3, with D possibly TRBD1 on 5 matching bases. CDR1 and CDR2 from the germline V gene are WNHNN and SYGVQD (reference sequence). V gave up 0 bases and J gave up 3 bases, with 15 bases separating them. This CDR3 spans 17 amino acids. The CDR3 nucleotides are TGCGCCAGCAGTGAGTCAGGGGCAGATGGCTATGGAAACACCATATATTTT. This codes for CASSESGADGYGNTIYF.

Regarding this clone: The sample has other DNA sequences that encode this CDR3 too. The chain couples TRBV27 to TRBJ2-7; TRBD1 matches 10 bases. V lost 5 bases to trimming and J lost 7 bases; unmatched junction nucleotides: 5. CDR3 length: 13 residues. Germline V lookup: CDR1 MNHEY, CDR2 SMNVEV (reference sequence). Here the CDR3 reads CASSRTGGREQYF. The CDR3 coding sequence is TGTGCCAGCAGTCGGACAGGGGGACGTGAGCAGTACTTC.

The J gene is TRBJ1-5, the V gene TRBV5-6, with D unclear. The CDR3 extends over 12 amino acids. The V gene lost 2 bases and the J gene lost 3 bases, with 3 bases spanning the gap. Germline lookup yields CDR1 SGHDT and CDR2 YYEEEE. This CDR3 reads CASSLPNQPQHF. The CDR3 DNA reads as TGTGCCAGCAGCTTACCCAATCAGCCCCAGCATTTT.

The chain is built from TRBV4-1 and TRBJ1-2, with 7 bases lining up with TRBD1. The V gene's germline CDR1 is MGHRA and CDR2 YSYEKL. This CDR3 contains 15 residues. With V trimmed by 1 base and J by 7 bases, 9 bases remained unmatched. CDR3 in DNA: TGCGCCAGCAGCCAAGGAGTCCCGACAGGGAGTGGCTACACCTTC. Its translation is CASSQGVPTGSGYTF.

The chain employs TRBV6-5 and TRBJ2-1, with 8 bases matching TRBD2. The CDR3 contains 15 residues. V was pared by 2 bases and J by 9 bases, with 9 bases of the junction left unmatched. Germline V gene sequence: CDR1 MNHEY, CDR2 SVGAGI. The CDR3 is CASSYVPGGPSEQFF. The CDR3 nucleotides are TGTGCCAGCAGTTACGTTCCGGGAGGGCCAAGTGAGCAGTTCTTC.

This sequence joins TRBV4-1 and TRBJ1-2; no firm D call. Germline CDR1 is MGHRA and CDR2 is YSYEKL. This CDR3 is built from 16 residues. Trimming took off 2 bases at V and 1 base at J, with 14 bases between the two ends. DNA of the CDR3: TGCGCCAGCAGCCAAACCGGAAGCTATAGTAACTATGGCTACACCTTC. Its protein product is CASSQTGSYSNYGYTF.

The sample holds one count of this clone. The chain joins TRBV7-6 to TRBJ2-3; possible D gene TRBD1, 7 bases. The CDR3 is made up of 16 amino acids. Deletions cut 5 bases from V and 0 bases from J, with 15 bases between. The germline CDR1 and CDR2 sequences are SGHVS and FNYEAQ. The CDR3 nucleotides read TGTGCCAGCAGCCCGGCAGGGGGGCGAAGCACAGATACGCAGTATTTT. This gives the protein CASSPAGGRSTDTQYF.

This sequence joins TRBV21-1 and TRBJ2-7; the table calls TRBD2, which could not be checked here. TRBV21-1 is a recognized pseudogene. The CDR3 extends over 12 amino acids. CDR3 nucleotides: TGTGCCAGCAGCCCCTTTCGGGACGAGCAGTACTTC. Encoded protein: CASSPFRDEQYF.

The chain combines TRBV6-5 with TRBJ2-7, with 7 bases aligning to TRBD1. This CDR3 is built from 15 residues. The trim removed 2 bases at V and 2 bases at J, leaving 6 bases unmatched. Looked up from germline, CDR1 is MNHEY and CDR2 is SVGAGI. The CDR3 protein is CASSYVRDSTYEQYF. Here the CDR3 DNA reads TGTGCCAGCAGTTACGTCAGGGACAGCACCTACGAGCAGTACTTC.

The chain uses TRBV7-3 and TRBJ2-2; no clear D. This CDR3 comprises 16 residues. Germline CDR1 SGHTA, CDR2 FQGTGA. V was cut by 1 base and J by 1 base, with 10 bases left in between. CDR3 DNA: TGTGCCAGCAGCTTAATAAGGCCAAAGAACACCGGGGAGCTGTTTTTT. Its protein is CASSLIRPKNTGELFF.

The chain is built from TRBV27 and TRBJ2-7; D might be TRBD2 (5 bases). The CDR3 spans 17 residues. Germline V CDR1 and CDR2: MNHEY, SMNVEV (reference sequence). The germline V and J ends were trimmed by 7 bases and 2 bases, with 24 bases remaining between them. The CDR3 spells CASIPRAGFGATYEQYF. CDR3 bases: TGTGCCAGCATCCCGAGGGCCGGTTTCGGCGCGACCTACGAGCAGTACTTC.

Concerning this clone itself: The same CDR3 can be traced to other DNA sequences in this sample. The rearrangement uses TRBV2 and TRBJ1-5, with 11 bases lining up with TRBD1. Germline V lookup: CDR1 SNHLY, CDR2 FYNNEI. This CDR3 spans 13 amino acids. V shed 8 bases, J shed 4 bases, and the junction held 1 base outside the gene matches. The CDR3 nucleotides read TGTGCCAGCCGGGACAGGGGGAATCAGCCCCAGCATTTT. The encoded protein is CASRDRGNQPQHF. The full variable domain, its missing parts supplied by reference TRBV2 and TRBJ1-5, is EPEVTQTPSHQVTQMGQEVILRCVPISNHLYFYWYRQILGQKVEFLVSFYNNEISEKSEIFDDQFSVERPDGSNFTLKIRSTKLEDSAMYFCASRDRGNQPQHFGDGTRLSIL.